This TCR beta chain derives from a study of blood T cell repertoires in COVID-19. Across the study: From the United States, Italy and Spain came samples of acute and convalescent COVID-19.

In the study's own analysis: How many nucleated cells were present was estimated from reference gene primer amplification. TCRdb's copy holds only in-frame clones and misses some; the assay was immunoSEQ multiplex PCR. V and J calls and clone size are as listed in that table; D and trimming were resolved from the DNA. The sample has around 99,000 clones, over 70% seen once. V lost 4 bases and J lost 1, with 7 bases in between. This CDR3 spans 14 amino acids. Per germline, CDR1 SNHLY and CDR2 FYNNEI. The sequenced material came from peripheral blood. The source is a woman aged 45-65 years with acute or convalescent COVID-19. V is TRBV2 and J is TRBJ2-2, with D hard to call. The CDR3 loop reads CASSGRLNTGELFF. CDR3 sequence (DNA): TGTGCCAGCAGTGGCAGGCTGAACACCGGGGAGCTGTTTTTT.